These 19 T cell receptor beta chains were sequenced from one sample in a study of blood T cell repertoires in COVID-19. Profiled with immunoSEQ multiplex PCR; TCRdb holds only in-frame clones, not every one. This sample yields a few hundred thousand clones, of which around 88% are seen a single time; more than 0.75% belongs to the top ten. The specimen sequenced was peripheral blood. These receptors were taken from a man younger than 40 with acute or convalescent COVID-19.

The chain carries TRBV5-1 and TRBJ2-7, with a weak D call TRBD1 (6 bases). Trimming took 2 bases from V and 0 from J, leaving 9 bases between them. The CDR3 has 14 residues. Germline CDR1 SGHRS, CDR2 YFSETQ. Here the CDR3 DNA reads TGCGCCAGCAGCTTAGGACAGCTCTCCTACGAGCAGTACTTC. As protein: CASSLGQLSYEQYF.

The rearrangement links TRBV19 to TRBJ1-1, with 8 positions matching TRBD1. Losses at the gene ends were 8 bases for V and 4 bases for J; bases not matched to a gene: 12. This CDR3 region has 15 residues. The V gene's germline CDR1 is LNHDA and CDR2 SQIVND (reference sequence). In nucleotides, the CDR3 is TGTGCCAGTCGGAGGGGCGACAGGGGAAGCACTGAAGCTTTCTTT. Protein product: CASRRGDRGSTEAFF.

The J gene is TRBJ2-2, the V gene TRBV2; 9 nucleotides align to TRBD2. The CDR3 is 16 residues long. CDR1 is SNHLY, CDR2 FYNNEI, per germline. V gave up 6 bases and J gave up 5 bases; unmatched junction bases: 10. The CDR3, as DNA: TGTGCCAGCAGGGGTACGGGACTAGCAAGAACCGGGGAGCTGTTTTTT. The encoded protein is CASRGTGLARTGELFF.

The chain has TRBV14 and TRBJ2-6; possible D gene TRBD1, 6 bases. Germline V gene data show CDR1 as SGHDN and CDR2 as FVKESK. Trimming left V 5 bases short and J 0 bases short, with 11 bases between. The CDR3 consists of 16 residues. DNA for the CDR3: TGTGCCAGCAGCGGTTTCAGGGGCTCTGGGGCCAACGTCCTGACTTTC. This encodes CASSGFRGSGANVLTF.

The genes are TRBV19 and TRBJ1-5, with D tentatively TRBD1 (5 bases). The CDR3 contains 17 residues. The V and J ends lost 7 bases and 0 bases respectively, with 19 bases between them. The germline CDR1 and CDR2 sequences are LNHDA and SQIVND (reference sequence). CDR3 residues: CASIVDEVRDSNQPQHF. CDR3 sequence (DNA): TGTGCCAGTATTGTTGATGAGGTCAGGGATAGCAATCAGCCCCAGCATTTT.

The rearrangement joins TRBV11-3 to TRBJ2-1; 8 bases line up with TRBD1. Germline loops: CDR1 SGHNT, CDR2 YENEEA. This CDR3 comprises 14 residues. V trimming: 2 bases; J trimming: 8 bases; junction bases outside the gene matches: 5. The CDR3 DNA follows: TGTGCCAGCAGCTTAAGGACAGGGAGCGATGAGCAGTTCTTC. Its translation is CASSLRTGSDEQFF.

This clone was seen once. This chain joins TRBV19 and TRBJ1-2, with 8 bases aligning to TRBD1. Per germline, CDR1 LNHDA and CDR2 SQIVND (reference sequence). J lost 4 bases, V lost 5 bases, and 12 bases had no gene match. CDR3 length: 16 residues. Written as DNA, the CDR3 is TGTGCCAGTAGTCCTCCCGGGACAGGCTCATTCTATGGCTACACCTTC. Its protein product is CASSPPGTGSFYGYTF.

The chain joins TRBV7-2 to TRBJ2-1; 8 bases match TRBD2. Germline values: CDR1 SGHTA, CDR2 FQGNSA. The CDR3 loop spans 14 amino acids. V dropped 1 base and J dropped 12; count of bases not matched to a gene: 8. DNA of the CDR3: TGTGCCAGCAGCTTAGGTCGGTCTAGCGGGTGGCAGTTCTTC. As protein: CASSLGRSSGWQFF.

CDR3 sequence: CASSKTPRGTGEQFF. CDR3 coding DNA: TGTGCCAGCAGCAAAACACCCCGTGGTACAGGTGAGCAGTTCTTC. The chain uses TRBV21-1 and TRBJ2-1; the table's D call, TRBD1, was not checked against the DNA. TRBV21-1 is a listed pseudogene. The length of the CDR3 is 15 residues.

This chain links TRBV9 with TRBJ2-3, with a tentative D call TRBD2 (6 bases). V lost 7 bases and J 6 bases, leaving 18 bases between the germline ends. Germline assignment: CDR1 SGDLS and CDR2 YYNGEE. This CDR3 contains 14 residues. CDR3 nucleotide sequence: TGTGCCAGCCGCGGGCGGGGAGGAGGTGATACGCAGTATTTT. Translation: CASRGRGGGDTQYF.

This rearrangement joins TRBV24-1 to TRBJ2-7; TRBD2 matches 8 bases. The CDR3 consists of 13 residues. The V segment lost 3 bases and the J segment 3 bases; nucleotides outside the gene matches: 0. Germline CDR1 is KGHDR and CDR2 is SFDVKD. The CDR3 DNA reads TGTGCCACCAGTGATACTAGCGGCTACGAGCAGTACTTC. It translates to CATSDTSGYEQYF.

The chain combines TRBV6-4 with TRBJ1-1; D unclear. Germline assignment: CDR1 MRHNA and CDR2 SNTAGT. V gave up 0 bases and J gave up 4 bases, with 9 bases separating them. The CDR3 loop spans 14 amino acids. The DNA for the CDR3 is TGTGCCAGCAGTGACTCCCCGGGTGGCACTGAAGCTTTCTTT. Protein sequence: CASSDSPGGTEAFF.

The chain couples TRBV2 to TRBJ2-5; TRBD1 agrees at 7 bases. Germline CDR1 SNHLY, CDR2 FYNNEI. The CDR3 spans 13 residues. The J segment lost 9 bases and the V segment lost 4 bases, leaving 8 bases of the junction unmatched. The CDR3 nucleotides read TGTGCCAGCAGTGGACAGGGCCAGACCCCCCAGTACTTC. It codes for CASSGQGQTPQYF.

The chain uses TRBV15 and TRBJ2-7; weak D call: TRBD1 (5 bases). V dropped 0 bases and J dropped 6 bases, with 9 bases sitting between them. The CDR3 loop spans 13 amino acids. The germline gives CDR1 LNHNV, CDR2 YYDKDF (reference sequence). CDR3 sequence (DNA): TGTGCCACCAGCAGAGAAGGGGCCGTCGAGCAGTACTTC. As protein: CATSREGAVEQYF. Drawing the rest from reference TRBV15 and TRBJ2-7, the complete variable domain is DAMVIQNPRYQVTQFGKPVTLSCSQTLNHNVMYWYQQKSSQAPKLLFHYYDKDFNNEADTPDNFQSRRPNTSFCFLDIRSPGLGDTAMYLCATSREGAVEQYFGPGTRLTVT.

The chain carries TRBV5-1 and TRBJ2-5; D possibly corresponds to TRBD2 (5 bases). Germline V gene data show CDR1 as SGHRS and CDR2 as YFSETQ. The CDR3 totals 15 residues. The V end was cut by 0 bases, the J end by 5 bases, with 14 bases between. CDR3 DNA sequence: TGCGCCAGCAGCTTGGATGGTGTAGCGAGGGAGACCCAGTACTTC. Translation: CASSLDGVARETQYF.

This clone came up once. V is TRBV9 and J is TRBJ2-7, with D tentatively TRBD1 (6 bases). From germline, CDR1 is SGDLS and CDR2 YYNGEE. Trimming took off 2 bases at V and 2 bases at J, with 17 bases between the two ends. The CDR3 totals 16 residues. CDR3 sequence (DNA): TGTGCCAGCAGCGTCTCCTCCGGGCAGGGGCCCTACGAGCAGTACTTC. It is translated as CASSVSSGQGPYEQYF.

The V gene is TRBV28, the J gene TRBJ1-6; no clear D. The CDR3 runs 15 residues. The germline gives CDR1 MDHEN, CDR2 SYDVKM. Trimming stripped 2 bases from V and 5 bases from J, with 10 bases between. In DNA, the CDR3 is TGTGCCAGCAGTTTACAGTCCGGGGATAATTCACCCCTCCACTTT. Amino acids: CASSLQSGDNSPLHF.

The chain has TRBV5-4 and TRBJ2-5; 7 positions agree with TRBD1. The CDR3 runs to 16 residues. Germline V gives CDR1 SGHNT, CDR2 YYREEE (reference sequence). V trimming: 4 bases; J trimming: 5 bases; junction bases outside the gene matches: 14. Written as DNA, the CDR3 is TGTGCCAGCAGCCCAACAGGGGTCCAGATTGGGGAGACCCAGTACTTC. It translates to CASSPTGVQIGETQYF.

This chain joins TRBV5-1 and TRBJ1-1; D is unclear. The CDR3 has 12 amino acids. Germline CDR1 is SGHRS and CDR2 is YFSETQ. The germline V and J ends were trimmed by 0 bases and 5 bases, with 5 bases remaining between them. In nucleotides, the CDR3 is TGCGCCAGCAGCTTGGGGCCTACTGAAGCTTTCTTT. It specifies CASSLGPTEAFF. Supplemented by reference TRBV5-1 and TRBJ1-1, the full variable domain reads KAGVTQTPRYLIKTRGQQVTLSCSPISGHRSVSWYQQTPGQGLQFLFEYFSETQRNKGNFPGRFSGRQFSNSRSEMNVSTLELGDSALYLCASSLGPTEAFFGQGTRLTVV.